This TCR beta chain came from a study of cytomegalovirus exposure and HLA in healthy donors. Across the whole study: In an early release, HLA-typed donors contributed tens of millions of unique TCR sequences. Overall study results and limits: TCR beta V- and J-gene trimming, according to a later analysis, was linked to a missense DCLRE1C variant. It was shown in a later analysis that HLA-associated TCR beta chains were more clonally expanded than other, equally common chains. Prior analysis indicated that the majority of TCR beta V segments exhibited productivity approximately 90% or approximately 30% of the time.

The CDR3 sequence is 16 residues long. V shed 3 bases and J shed 0 bases, with 12 bases lying between them. Germline V gene data show CDR1 as LNHDA and CDR2 as SQIVND (reference sequence). For this clone: The target antigen is unknown.

Primers for the PCR totalled 60 Vbeta and 13 Jbeta. Using immunoSEQ multiplex PCR, the repertoire was profiled, and TCRdb retains in-frame clones only, with some absent. The data show 81,000 or so clones, 65% to 75% seen once. The chain recombines TRBV19 with TRBJ1-3; no reliable D call. This sequence was found in a man in his sixties in good health and CMV-seronegative. Sequencing was performed on PBMCs. The CDR3: CASSMGRPYSGNTIYF. CDR3 nucleotides: TGTGCCAGTAGTATGGGCAGACCATACTCTGGAAACACCATATATTTT.